A single sample gave rise to the 17 T cell receptor beta chains below, sequenced in a study of OX40 agonist ivuxolimab in advanced cancers. The table came from immunoSEQ multiplex PCR; TCRdb's copy has only in-frame clones and leaves some out. The sample includes 80,000 to 100,000 clones, roughly 94% of them seen just once. The specimen was CD4+ or CD8+ T cells sorted from blood, collected in a trial of the OX40 agonist ivuxolimab. The receptors derive from an adult with an advanced solid tumor such as melanoma, head and neck, liver or kidney cancer.

This sequence joins TRBV19 and TRBJ1-6; possible D gene TRBD1, 5 bases. Germline V gene data show CDR1 as LNHDA and CDR2 as SQIVND (reference sequence). Trimming left V 7 bases short and J 10 bases short, with 14 bases between. CDR3 size: 13 residues. This CDR3 reads CASNEGQNSPLHF. The CDR3 bases are TGTGCCAGTAATGAGGGGCAGAACTCACCCCTCCACTTT.

The chain has TRBV6-6 and TRBJ1-5; possible D gene TRBD1, 5 bases. Germline CDR1 MNHNY, CDR2 SVGAGI (reference sequence). V was trimmed by 6 bases and J by 7 bases, leaving 13 bases between them. The CDR3 has 13 amino acids. The DNA of the CDR3 is TGTGCCAGCAGCACCGGGGGGGGACAGCCCCAGCATTTT. This gives the protein CASSTGGGQPQHF.

The chain employs TRBV27 and TRBJ1-5; D is uncertain. CDR1 and CDR2 (germline): MNHEY, SMNVEV (reference sequence). V shed 2 bases and J shed 1 base, with 3 bases lying between them. This CDR3 spans 13 amino acids. DNA of the CDR3: TGTGCCAGCAGTTTAAGGAGCAATCAGCCCCAGCATTTT. This sequence encodes CASSLRSNQPQHF.

The chain links TRBV5-1 to TRBJ1-5, with D hard to call. The CDR3 covers 14 residues. V lost 0 bases, J lost 6 bases, and 10 bases lay in between. CDR1 is SGHRS, CDR2 YFSETQ, per germline. The CDR3 coding sequence is TGCGCCAGCAGCTTGGACTCCCCGGGTCAGCCCCAGCATTTT. It yields the protein CASSLDSPGQPQHF. Complete variable domain (other parts from reference TRBV5-1 and TRBJ1-5): KAGVTQTPRYLIKTRGQQVTLSCSPISGHRSVSWYQQTPGQGLQFLFEYFSETQRNKGNFPGRFSGRQFSNSRSEMNVSTLELGDSALYLCASSLDSPGQPQHFGDGTRLSIL.

The chain recombines TRBV5-8 with TRBJ2-1; 8 bases are a match to TRBD2. The germline gives CDR1 SGHTS, CDR2 YDEGEE. The CDR3 is 14 amino acids. J was trimmed by 5 bases and V by 2 bases; bases with no gene match: 3. CDR3 bases: TGTGCCAGCAGCTTTAGCGGGGTGAACAATGAGCAGTTCTTC. This encodes CASSFSGVNNEQFF.

The DNA for the CDR3 is TGTGCCAGCAGCCAAGATCTCACAGATACGCAGTATTTT. Its protein product is CASSQDLTDTQYF. The V and J genes are TRBV4-2 and TRBJ2-3; no definite D call. V was shortened by 0 bases and J by 2 bases, with 3 bases between the two germline ends. The CDR3 covers 13 residues. Germline CDR1 reads LGHNA; CDR2 reads YNFKEQ.

This clone was seen once. This chain connects TRBV6-5 to TRBJ2-3; the D gene is possibly TRBD2 (6 bases). Trimming removed 5 bases from V and 0 bases from J, with 6 bases in between. The germline V gene has CDR1 MNHEY and CDR2 SVGAGI. CDR3 size: 13 residues. The CDR3 DNA is TGTGCCAGCAGTCGGGGGAGCACAGATACGCAGTATTTT. As protein: CASSRGSTDTQYF.

The rearrangement joins TRBV9 to TRBJ1-5; D is perhaps TRBD1 (5 bases). CDR3 length equals 15 residues. V was cut by 4 bases and J by 5 bases, with 16 bases left in between. Germline-derived CDR1 and CDR2 are SGDLS and YYNGEE. The CDR3 protein is CASSPGSGPDQPQHF. Written as DNA, the CDR3 is TGTGCCAGCAGCCCAGGGTCGGGACCTGATCAGCCCCAGCATTTT.

This sequence joins TRBV9 and TRBJ2-1, with D possibly TRBD2 on 5 matching bases. There are 15 residues in the CDR3. Between the trimmed V and J ends, which lost 0 bases and 6 bases, there was a span of 13 bases. The germline gives CDR1 SGDLS, CDR2 YYNGEE. CDR3 bases: TGTGCCAGCAGCGTAGGAGCGGTTAGAGTCAATGAGCAGTTCTTC. This gives the protein CASSVGAVRVNEQFF.

The chain joins TRBV9 to TRBJ2-1; D possibly corresponds to TRBD2 (5 bases). The germline V gene has CDR1 SGDLS and CDR2 YYNGEE. The CDR3 totals 12 residues. V was trimmed by 4 bases and J by 7 bases, leaving 9 bases between them. The CDR3 region is CASSFSGNEQFF. The CDR3 region has the DNA TGTGCCAGCAGCTTTTCGGGGAATGAGCAGTTCTTC.

The gene calls are TRBV4-1 and TRBJ1-1; possibly TRBD1 for D (6 bases). Deletions cut 0 bases from V and 5 bases from J, with 13 bases between. The CDR3 runs to 15 residues. CDR1 is MGHRA, CDR2 YSYEKL, per germline. The CDR3 nucleotides are TGCGCCAGCAGCCAAGAAGGAGGGGGGCGAACTGAAGCTTTCTTT. Translated, it gives CASSQEGGGRTEAFF.

The chain employs TRBV7-2 and TRBJ2-5, with D perhaps matching TRBD2 (6 bases). From germline, CDR1 is SGHTA and CDR2 FQGNSA. CDR3 length equals 16 residues. V gave up 1 base and J gave up 0 bases, with 12 bases separating them. The CDR3, as DNA: TGTGCCAGCAGCTTAGTACCGGGAGTATACCAAGAGACCCAGTACTTC. Encoded protein: CASSLVPGVYQETQYF.

The table lists this clone with a count of one. The CDR3 DNA reads as TGTGCCAGCAGCTTGGGACAGGGAGACGGCTACACCTTC. The encoded protein is CASSLGQGDGYTF. This chain connects TRBV5-6 to TRBJ1-2; 7 bases are a match to TRBD1. The V gene end was trimmed by 0 bases and the J gene end by 8 bases; junction bases not matched to a gene: 4. The CDR3 runs to 13 residues. Per germline, CDR1 SGHDT and CDR2 YYEEEE.

This clone was observed once. The junction departs from the called germline gene at one end, perhaps through a read error. V and J are TRBV7-7 and TRBJ2-5; the D gene could be TRBD1 or TRBD2 (6 bases each). This CDR3 has 13 amino acids. Germline loops: CDR1 SSHAT, CDR2 FNYEAQ (reference sequence). CDR3 nucleotides: TGTGCTAGCACCCCTGAGGGGGGAGAGACCCAGTACTTC. Protein sequence: CASTPEGGETQYF.

This chain uses TRBV11-2 with TRBJ2-7; maybe TRBD1 (5 bases). CDR1 and CDR2 (germline): SGHAT, FQNNGV. The CDR3 length is 14 residues. The V end was cut by 1 base, the J end by 2 bases, with 9 bases between. The CDR3 loop reads CASSLGSGPYEQYF. CDR3 coding DNA: TGTGCCAGCAGCTTAGGCTCAGGGCCCTACGAGCAGTACTTC.

The chain joins TRBV27 to TRBJ2-5; TRBD2 matches 9 bases. CDR3 length equals 16 residues. Germline V gene data show CDR1 as MNHEY and CDR2 as SMNVEV (reference sequence). The DNA of the CDR3 is TGTGCTAGCGGGAGCAGGGGACCCATTAGGGGAGAGACCCAGTACTTC. This encodes CASGSRGPIRGETQYF.

The genes are TRBV11-2 and TRBJ1-4; D unresolved. The CDR3 contains 14 residues. V lost 2 bases and J 0 bases, leaving 4 bases between the germline ends. Germline V gives CDR1 SGHAT, CDR2 FQNNGV. The CDR3: CASSLLATNEKLFF. The CDR3 DNA reads TGTGCCAGCAGCTTACTGGCAACTAATGAAAAACTGTTTTTT.